The T cell receptor beta chain described here comes from a study of beta chain features in type 1 diabetes (dated by TCRdb to 2016 to 2019). Background for the entire study: Mean age, gender distribution, total cell number and subset yield did not differ between patients and healthy donors. Across all samples, approximately 100 million sorted cells were examined, and cell number per subset correlated strongly with RNA yield. The study compared TCRB repertoires of sorted circulating CD4+ T cell subsets between recently diagnosed type 1 diabetes patients and matched healthy donors. Regulatory and stem cell-like memory subsets were isolated from only 8 patients and roughly eight healthy donors, whereas naive and central memory subsets came from all 30 or so donors.

All of the isolated RNA was reverse transcribed with the High Capacity cDNA Reverse Transcription Kit, so expressed TCRB transcripts were sequenced. Naive, central memory and regulatory T cell samples underwent deep immunoSEQ sequencing, averaging around 3.9 million total reads per sample. After sorted cells were lysed in RLT buffer, RNA was extracted with DNase-treated RNeasy Micro or Mini kits, with the choice depending on cell number. To prevent cross-contamination, every cell subset was processed on its own, while patient and healthy donor samples were processed together. The immunoSEQ multiplex PCR was used to amplify TCRB sequences from cDNA, generating 87-bp fragments that spanned the CDR3 region. Sequencing of the amplicons was done on the Illumina HiSeq platform. As for how the authors treated the data: PCR bias was corrected computationally using synthetic template baselines, and reads within Hamming distance 2 were collapsed, with unmergeable singletons discarded. Reads were aligned against IMGT to assign V, D and J genes, CDR3 length and insertions or deletions at six rearrangement sites. Within each subset, clonotype counts were normalized to sorted cell number, and only after that were true diversity and Gini coefficients computed with the tcR R package. The overlap coefficient, calculated on TCRB nucleotide sequences, was used to quantify repertoire sharing. This immuneACCESS table, as held by TCRdb, lists in-frame sequences with V and J called but not all clones. Of the missing ones, under half trace to an unresolved V gene in checked studies; the others have no known cause. Clonal size and the V and J genes are those of that table, whereas D and trimming came from the DNA. The sample data list almost 350,000 clones, and less than 10% of these were observed just once. The ten largest make up approximately 0.47% of the sample.

This clone has only a few counts. The specificity of this receptor is unknown. It has no much larger one-base neighbor in the sample; base qualities were not kept. General conclusions and limits of the study: HLA sub-analyses involved small numbers of individuals, so any influence of HLA type on TCRB rearrangement remained unresolved. Shorter templates might be favored by PCR, yet because patient and control samples were amplified and corrected together, any such skew would affect both groups equally. At VDJ recombination sites, patients with type 1 diabetes made fewer insertions and deleted more nucleotides, a pattern implying thymic rearrangement abnormalities. Type 1 diabetes patients showed a moderate but significant shortening of TCRB CDR3 length in all four CD4+ subsets. Sequencing cDNA rather than genomic DNA could over-represent highly expressing activated cells, although activation and CD3 levels did not differ between groups. Naive, central memory and regulatory TCRB repertoires appeared to be more alike among patients than among healthy donors.

Each donor gave one peripheral blood draw, averaging approximately 0.12 L, which was collected into heparinised tubes. Using a panel that included CD45RO, CCR7, CD25, CD127, CD95 and CD27, naive, central memory, regulatory and stem cell-like memory CD4+ T cells were sorted on a BD FACSAria II. Every sorted population had a purity above 95%. PBMCs were isolated right away by Lymphoprep density gradient centrifugation and were stained directly, without culture. So that batch effects would be minimized, each experiment stained and sorted samples in pairs, pairing one healthy donor with one patient. In the germline V gene (reference sequence), CDR1 corresponds to SGHNT and CDR2 to YYREEE. From the cysteine up to the phenylalanine, the CDR3 has a length of 15 residues. Only the CDR3 region is kept as DNA, spanning 45 bases read in frame from base 1. Trimming leaves V shorter by 2 bases and J shorter by 4 bases, with the junction holding 7 bases beyond the gene matches.

This receptor was identified in a woman younger than 30 in good health. This chain is built from TRBV5-4 and TRBJ2-7; TRBD1 lines up with 9 middle nucleotides. Sequencing was performed on central memory CD4+ T cells from blood. The nucleotides are TGTGCCAGCAGCTTAAATACAGGGGGCCCATACGAGCAGTACTTC. Translated, it gives CASSLNTGGPYEQYF.